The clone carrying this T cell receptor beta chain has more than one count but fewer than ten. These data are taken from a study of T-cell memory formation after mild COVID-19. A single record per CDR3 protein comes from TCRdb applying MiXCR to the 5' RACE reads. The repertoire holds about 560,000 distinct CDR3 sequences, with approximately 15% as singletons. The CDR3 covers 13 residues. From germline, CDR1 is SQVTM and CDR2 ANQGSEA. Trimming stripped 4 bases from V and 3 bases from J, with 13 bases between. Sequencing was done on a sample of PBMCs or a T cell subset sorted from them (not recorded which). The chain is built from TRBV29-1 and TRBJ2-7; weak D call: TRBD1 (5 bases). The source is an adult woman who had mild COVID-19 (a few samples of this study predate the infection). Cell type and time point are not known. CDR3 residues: CSVVGLTGYEQYF. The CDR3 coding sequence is TGCAGCGTTGTAGGTCTAACAGGCTACGAGCAGTACTTC.